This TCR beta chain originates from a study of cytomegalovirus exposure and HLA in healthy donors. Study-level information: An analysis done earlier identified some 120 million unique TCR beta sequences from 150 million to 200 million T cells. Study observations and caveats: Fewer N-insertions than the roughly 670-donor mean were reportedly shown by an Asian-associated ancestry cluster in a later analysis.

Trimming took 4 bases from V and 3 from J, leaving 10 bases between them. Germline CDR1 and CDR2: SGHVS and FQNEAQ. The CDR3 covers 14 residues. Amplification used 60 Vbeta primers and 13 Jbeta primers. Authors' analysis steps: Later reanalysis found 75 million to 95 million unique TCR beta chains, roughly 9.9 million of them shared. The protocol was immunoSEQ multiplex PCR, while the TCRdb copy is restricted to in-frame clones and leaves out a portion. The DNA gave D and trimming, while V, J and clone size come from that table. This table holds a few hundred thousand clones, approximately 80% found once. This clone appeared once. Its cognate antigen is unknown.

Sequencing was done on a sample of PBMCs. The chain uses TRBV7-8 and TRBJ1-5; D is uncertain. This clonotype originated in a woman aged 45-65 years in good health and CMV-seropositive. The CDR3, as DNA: TGTGCCAGCAGCTCCTCTGACTACAATCAGCCCCAGCATTTT. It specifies CASSSSDYNQPQHF.